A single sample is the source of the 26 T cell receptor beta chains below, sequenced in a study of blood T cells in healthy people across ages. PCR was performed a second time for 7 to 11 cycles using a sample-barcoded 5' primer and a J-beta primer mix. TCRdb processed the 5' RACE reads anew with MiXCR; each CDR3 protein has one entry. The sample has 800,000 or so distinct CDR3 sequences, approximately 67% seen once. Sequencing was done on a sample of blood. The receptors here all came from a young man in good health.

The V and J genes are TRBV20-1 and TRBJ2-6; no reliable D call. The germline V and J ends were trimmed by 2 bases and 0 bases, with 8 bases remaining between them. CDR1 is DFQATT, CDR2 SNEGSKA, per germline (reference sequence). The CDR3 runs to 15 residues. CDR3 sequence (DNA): TGCAGTGCTAGAAATATCTACTCTGGGGCCAACGTCCTGACTTTC. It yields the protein CSARNIYSGANVLTF.

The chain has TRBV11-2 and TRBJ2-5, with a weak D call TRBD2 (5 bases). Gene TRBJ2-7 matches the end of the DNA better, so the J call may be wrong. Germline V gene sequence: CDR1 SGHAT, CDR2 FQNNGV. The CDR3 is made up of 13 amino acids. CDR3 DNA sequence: TGTGCCAGCAGCTTAGTGGTAGCGCACGAGCAGTACTTC. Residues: CASSLVVAHEQYF.

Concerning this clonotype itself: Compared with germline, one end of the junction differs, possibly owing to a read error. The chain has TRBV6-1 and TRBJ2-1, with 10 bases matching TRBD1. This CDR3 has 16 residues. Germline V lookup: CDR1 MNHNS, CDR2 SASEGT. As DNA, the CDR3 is TGTGCCAGCAGGGAAGACAGGGGGCGATCCTACAATGAGCAGTTCTTC. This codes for CASREDRGRSYNEQFF.

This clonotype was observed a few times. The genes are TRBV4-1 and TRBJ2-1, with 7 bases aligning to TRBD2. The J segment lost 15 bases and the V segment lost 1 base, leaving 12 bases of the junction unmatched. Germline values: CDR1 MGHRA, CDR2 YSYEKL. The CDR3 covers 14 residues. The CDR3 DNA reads TGCGCCAGCAGCCAAGTCACTAGCGCTAGAGCATGGTTCTTC. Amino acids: CASSQVTSARAWFF.

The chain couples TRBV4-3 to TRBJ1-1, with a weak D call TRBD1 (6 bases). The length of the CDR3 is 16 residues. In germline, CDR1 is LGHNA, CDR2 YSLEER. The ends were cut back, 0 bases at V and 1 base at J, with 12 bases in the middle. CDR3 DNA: TGCGCCAGCAGCCAAGACTTCCCGGACAGGAACACTGAAGCTTTCTTT. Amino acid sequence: CASSQDFPDRNTEAFF.

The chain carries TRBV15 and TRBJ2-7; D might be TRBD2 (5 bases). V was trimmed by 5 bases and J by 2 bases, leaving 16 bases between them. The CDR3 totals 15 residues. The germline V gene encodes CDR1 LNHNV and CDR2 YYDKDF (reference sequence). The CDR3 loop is CATSGSLGVTYEQYF. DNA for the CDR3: TGTGCCACCAGCGGGTCCTTGGGAGTAACCTACGAGCAGTACTTC.

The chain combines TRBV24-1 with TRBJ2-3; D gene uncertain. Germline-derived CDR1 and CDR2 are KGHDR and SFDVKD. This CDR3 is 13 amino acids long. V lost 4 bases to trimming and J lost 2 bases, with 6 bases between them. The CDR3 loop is CATSEPTTDTQYF. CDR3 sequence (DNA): TGTGCCACCAGTGAGCCGACCACAGATACGCAGTATTTT.

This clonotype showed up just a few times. CDR3 sequence (DNA): TGTGCCAGCAGTTCAGTAGCGGGGGGATACAATGAGCAGTTCTTC. Protein product: CASSSVAGGYNEQFF. The chain couples TRBV12-3 or TRBV12-4 to TRBJ2-1; the match to TRBD2 covers 10 bases. Trimming at V came to 4 bases and at J to 4 bases, leaving 4 bases not matched to a gene. The CDR3 has 15 residues.

CDR3 amino acids: CASSFAALAGDNEQFF. The DNA of the CDR3 is TGTGCCAGCAGTTTTGCTGCTCTAGCGGGGGACAATGAGCAGTTCTTC. This sequence joins TRBV4-2 and TRBJ2-1; TRBD2 matches 10 bases. V shed 6 bases and J 5 bases; nucleotides not matched to a gene: 10. The CDR3 consists of 16 residues. The germline V gene has CDR1 LGHNA and CDR2 YNFKEQ.

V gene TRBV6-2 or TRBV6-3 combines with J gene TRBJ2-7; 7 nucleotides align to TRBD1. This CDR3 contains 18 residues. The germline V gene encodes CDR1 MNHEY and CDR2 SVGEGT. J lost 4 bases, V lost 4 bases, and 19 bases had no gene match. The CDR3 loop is CASSFPPGTASFGYEQYF. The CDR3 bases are TGTGCCAGCAGTTTTCCTCCCGGGACAGCTTCCTTTGGGTACGAGCAGTACTTC.

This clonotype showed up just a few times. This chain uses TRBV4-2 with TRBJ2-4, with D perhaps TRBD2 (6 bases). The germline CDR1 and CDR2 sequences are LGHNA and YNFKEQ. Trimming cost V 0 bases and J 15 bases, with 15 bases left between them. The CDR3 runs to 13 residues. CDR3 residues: CASSQDFGEVGYF. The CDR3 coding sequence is TGTGCCAGCAGCCAAGATTTTGGGGAGGTGGGGTACTTC.

CDR3 sequence: CATDPDNEQFF. CDR3 coding DNA: TGTGCCACGGATCCGGACAATGAGCAGTTCTTC. This chain uses TRBV6-6 with TRBJ2-1; no reliable D call. The CDR3 has 11 amino acids. Germline V gene data show CDR1 as MNHNY and CDR2 as SVGAGI (reference sequence). Trimming removed 10 bases at V and 5 bases at J, with 9 bases between.

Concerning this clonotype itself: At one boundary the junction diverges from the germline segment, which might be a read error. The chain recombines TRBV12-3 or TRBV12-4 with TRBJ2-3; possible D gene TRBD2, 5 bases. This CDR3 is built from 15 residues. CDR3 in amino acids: CASTHPDWRTDAQYF. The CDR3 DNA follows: TGTGCCAGCACCCACCCGGACTGGAGAACAGATGCGCAGTATTTT.

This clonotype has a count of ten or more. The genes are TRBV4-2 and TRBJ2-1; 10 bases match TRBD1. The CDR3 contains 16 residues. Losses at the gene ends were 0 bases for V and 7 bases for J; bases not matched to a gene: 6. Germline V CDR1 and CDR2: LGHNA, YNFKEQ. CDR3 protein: CASSQDWDRGYNEQFF. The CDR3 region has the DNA TGTGCCAGCAGCCAAGATTGGGACAGGGGTTATAATGAGCAGTTCTTC.

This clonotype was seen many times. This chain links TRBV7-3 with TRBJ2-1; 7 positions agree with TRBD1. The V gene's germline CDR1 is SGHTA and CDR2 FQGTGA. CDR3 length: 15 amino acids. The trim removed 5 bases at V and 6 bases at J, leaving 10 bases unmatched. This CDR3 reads CASSPTGSSGNEQFF. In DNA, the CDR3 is TGTGCCAGCAGCCCGACAGGGTCTAGTGGCAATGAGCAGTTCTTC.

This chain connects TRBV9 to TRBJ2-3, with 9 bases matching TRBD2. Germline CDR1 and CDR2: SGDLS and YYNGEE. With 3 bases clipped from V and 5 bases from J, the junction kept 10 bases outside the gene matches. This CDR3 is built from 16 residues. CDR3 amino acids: CASSGGFGGGGDTQYF. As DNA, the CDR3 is TGTGCCAGCAGCGGTGGTTTCGGCGGGGGGGGAGATACGCAGTATTTT.

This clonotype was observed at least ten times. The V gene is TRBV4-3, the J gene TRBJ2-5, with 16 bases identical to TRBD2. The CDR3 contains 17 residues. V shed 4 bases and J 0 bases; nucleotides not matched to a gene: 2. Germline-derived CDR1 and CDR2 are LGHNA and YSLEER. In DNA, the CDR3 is TGCGCCAGCAGCCTGGGACTAGCGGGGGGGAACCAAGAGACCCAGTACTTC. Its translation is CASSLGLAGGNQETQYF.

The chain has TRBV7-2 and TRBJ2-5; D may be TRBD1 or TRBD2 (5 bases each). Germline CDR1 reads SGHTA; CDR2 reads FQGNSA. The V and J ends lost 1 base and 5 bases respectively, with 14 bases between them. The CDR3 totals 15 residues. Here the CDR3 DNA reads TGTGCCAGCAGCTTAGTATGGGGGAATCGGGAGACCCAGTACTTC. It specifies CASSLVWGNRETQYF. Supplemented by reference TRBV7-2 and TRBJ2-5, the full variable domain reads GAGVSQSPSNKVTEKGKDVELRCDPISGHTALYWYRQSLGQGLEFLIYFQGNSAPDKSGLPSDRFSAERTGGSVSTLTIQRTQQEDSAVYLCASSLVWGNRETQYFGPGTRLLVL.

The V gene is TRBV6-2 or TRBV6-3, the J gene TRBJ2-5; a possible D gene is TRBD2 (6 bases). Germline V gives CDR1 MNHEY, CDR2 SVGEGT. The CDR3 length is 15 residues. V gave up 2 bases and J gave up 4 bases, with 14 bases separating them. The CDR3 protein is CASSYAGAAGETQYF. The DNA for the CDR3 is TGTGCCAGCAGTTACGCCGGGGCAGCGGGAGAGACCCAGTACTTC.

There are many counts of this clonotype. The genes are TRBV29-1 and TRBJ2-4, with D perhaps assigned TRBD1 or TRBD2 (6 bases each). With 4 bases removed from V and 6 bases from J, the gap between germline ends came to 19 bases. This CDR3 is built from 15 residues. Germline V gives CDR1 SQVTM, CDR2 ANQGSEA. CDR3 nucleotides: TGCAGCGTTGGACAGGTCAGCGGAGGGGGAAACATTCAGTACTTC. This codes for CSVGQVSGGGNIQYF. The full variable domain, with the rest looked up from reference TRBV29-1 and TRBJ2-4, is SAVISQKPSRDICQRGTSLTIQCQVDSQVTMMFWYRQQPGQSLTLIATANQGSEATYESGFVIDKFPISRPNLTFSTLTVSNMSPEDSSIYLCSVGQVSGGGNIQYFGAGTRLSVL.

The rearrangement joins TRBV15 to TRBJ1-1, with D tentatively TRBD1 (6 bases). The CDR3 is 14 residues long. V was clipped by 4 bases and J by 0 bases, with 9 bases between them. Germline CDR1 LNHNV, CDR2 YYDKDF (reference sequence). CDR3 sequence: CATSIDRMNTEAFF. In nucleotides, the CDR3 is TGTGCCACCAGCATCGACAGGATGAACACTGAAGCTTTCTTT.

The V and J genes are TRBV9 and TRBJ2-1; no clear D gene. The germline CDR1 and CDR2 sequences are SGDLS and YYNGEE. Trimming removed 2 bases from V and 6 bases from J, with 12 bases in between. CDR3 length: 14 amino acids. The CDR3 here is CASSVIAGPNEQFF. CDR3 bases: TGTGCCAGCAGCGTTATCGCCGGGCCCAATGAGCAGTTCTTC.

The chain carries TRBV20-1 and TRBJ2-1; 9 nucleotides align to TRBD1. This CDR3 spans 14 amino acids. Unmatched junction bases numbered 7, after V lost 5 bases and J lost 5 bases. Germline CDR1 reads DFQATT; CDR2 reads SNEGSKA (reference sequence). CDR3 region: CSAPGQGRDNEQFF. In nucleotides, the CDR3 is TGCAGTGCTCCGGGACAGGGTAGGGACAATGAGCAGTTCTTC.

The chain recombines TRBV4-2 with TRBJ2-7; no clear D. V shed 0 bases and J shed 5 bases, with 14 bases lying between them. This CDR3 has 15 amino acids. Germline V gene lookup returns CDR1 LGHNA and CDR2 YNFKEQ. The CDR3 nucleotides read TGTGCCAGCAGCCAAGAGGCAGGCCTCCCTCACGAGCAGTACTTC. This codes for CASSQEAGLPHEQYF.

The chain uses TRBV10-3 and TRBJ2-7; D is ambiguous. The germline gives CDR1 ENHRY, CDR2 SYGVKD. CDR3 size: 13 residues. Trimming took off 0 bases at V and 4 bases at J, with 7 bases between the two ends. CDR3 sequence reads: CAISESSQYEQYF. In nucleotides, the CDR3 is TGTGCCATCAGTGAGTCGTCACAGTACGAGCAGTACTTC.

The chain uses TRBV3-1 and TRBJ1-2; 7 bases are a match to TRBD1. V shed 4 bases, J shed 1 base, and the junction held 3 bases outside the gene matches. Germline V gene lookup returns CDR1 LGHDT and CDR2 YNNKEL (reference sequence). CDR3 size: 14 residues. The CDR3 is CASSPGTDNYGYTF. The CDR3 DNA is TGTGCCAGCAGCCCTGGGACAGATAACTATGGCTACACCTTC.